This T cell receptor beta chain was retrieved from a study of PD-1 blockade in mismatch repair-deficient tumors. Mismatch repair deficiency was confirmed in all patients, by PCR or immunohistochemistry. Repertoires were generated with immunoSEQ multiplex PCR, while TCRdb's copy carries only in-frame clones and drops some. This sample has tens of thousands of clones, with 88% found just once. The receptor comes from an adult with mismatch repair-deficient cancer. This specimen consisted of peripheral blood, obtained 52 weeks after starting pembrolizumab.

The CDR3 protein is CASSSRHNTEAFF. The CDR3 region has the DNA TGTGCCAGCAGCTCAAGACACAACACTGAAGCTTTCTTT. The chain uses TRBV7-2 and TRBJ1-1; D call uncertain. Germline CDR1 is SGHTA and CDR2 is FQGNSA. The ends were cut back, 4 bases at V and 2 bases at J, with 8 bases in the middle. The CDR3 covers 13 residues.